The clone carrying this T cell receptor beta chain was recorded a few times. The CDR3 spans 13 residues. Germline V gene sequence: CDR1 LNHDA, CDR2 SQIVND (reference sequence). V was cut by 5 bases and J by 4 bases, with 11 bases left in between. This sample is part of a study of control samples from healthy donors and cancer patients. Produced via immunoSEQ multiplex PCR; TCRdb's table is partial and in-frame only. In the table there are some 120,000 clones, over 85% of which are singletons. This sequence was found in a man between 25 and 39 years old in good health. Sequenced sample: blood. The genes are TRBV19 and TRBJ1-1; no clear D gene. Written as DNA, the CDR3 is TGTGCCAGTAGTCGGGTTGGCGGCACTGAAGCTTTCTTT. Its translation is CASSRVGGTEAFF.